The 25 T cell receptor beta chains below all came from one sample that was sequenced in a study of PD-L1 blockade in urothelial cancer. Time point: pretreatment peripheral blood. TCRdb's copy holds only in-frame clones and misses some; the assay was immunoSEQ multiplex PCR. Of approximately 48,000 clones in the sample, approximately 90% were seen once. Sequenced material: PBMCs, taken around atezolizumab (anti-PD-L1) treatment. The receptors originated from a woman aged 55-70 years with urothelial cancer.

The V gene is TRBV19, the J gene TRBJ1-2; D gene uncertain. With 4 bases removed from V and 8 bases from J, the gap between germline ends came to 23 bases. Germline CDR1 LNHDA, CDR2 SQIVND (reference sequence). The CDR3 sequence is 16 residues long. The CDR3 nucleotides are TGTGCCAGTAGTACAGGAAGCAGCAGTTGGTCGGGAGGCTACACCTTC. This gives the protein CASSTGSSSWSGGYTF. The full variable domain, completed using reference TRBV19 and TRBJ1-2, is DGGITQSPKYLFRKEGQNVTLSCEQNLNHDAMYWYRQDPGQGLRLIYYSQIVNDFQKGDIAEGYSVSREKKESFPLTVTSAQKNPTAFYLCASSTGSSSWSGGYTFGSGTRLTVV.

This chain connects TRBV14 to TRBJ2-3; tentatively, D is TRBD2 (7 bases). The V end lost 1 base, the J end lost 4 bases, and 21 bases lay between the germline ends. CDR3 size: 18 residues. Germline V lookup: CDR1 SGHDN, CDR2 FVKESK. CDR3 DNA: TGTGCCAGCAGCCAAGGACCTCTCGGGGGCGGGGGACCAGATACGCAGTATTTT. Encoded protein: CASSQGPLGGGGPDTQYF.

The rearrangement uses TRBV2 and TRBJ2-7; D might be TRBD1 (5 bases). This CDR3 comprises 14 residues. Germline CDR1 SNHLY, CDR2 FYNNEI. V lost 6 bases and J lost 6, with 18 bases in between. Here the CDR3 DNA reads TGTGCCAGCAGGGTAGACAGTCTGATCGGCGAGCAGTACTTC. Encoded protein: CASRVDSLIGEQYF.

The chain couples TRBV7-9 to TRBJ2-2, with 13 bases that match TRBD2. The length of the CDR3 is 17 residues. The germline V gene encodes CDR1 SEHNR and CDR2 FQNEAQ (reference sequence). After removal of 4 bases from V and 6 bases from J, the junction contained 8 bases not matched to a gene. Here the CDR3 reads CASSSRGLAGVAGELFF. CDR3 coding DNA: TGTGCCAGCAGCTCCAGAGGACTAGCGGGAGTGGCCGGGGAGCTGTTTTTT. Supplemented by reference TRBV7-9 and TRBJ2-2, the full variable domain reads DTGVSQNPRHKITKRGQNVTFRCDPISEHNRLYWYRQTLGQGPEFLTYFQNEAQLEKSRLLSDRFSAERPKGSFSTLEIQRTEQGDSAMYLCASSSRGLAGVAGELFFGEGSRLTVL.

The sample holds a few counts of this clone. The J gene is TRBJ2-1, the V gene TRBV10-3, with 13 positions matching TRBD2. V shed 4 bases and J 9 bases; nucleotides not matched to a gene: 12. This CDR3 region has 17 residues. The V gene's germline CDR1 is ENHRY and CDR2 SYGVKD. CDR3 amino acids: CAISGRLAGGEGGEQFF. Written as DNA, the CDR3 is TGTGCCATCAGTGGGAGACTAGCGGGGGGAGAAGGCGGTGAGCAGTTCTTC.

The chain uses TRBV5-4 and TRBJ1-4, with D possibly matching TRBD1 (5 bases). The V and J ends lost 4 bases and 4 bases respectively, with 14 bases between them. Germline-derived CDR1 and CDR2 are SGHNT and YYREEE (reference sequence). The CDR3 extends over 15 amino acids. In DNA, the CDR3 is TGTGCCAGCAGCCAGGGCGCTTGGAGTAATGAAAAACTGTTTTTT. It specifies CASSQGAWSNEKLFF.

The gene calls are TRBV6-5 and TRBJ2-7; D perhaps matches TRBD1 (6 bases). V was trimmed by 5 bases and J by 1 base, leaving 9 bases between them. Germline V gene lookup returns CDR1 MNHEY and CDR2 SVGAGI. The CDR3 extends over 13 amino acids. In DNA form, the CDR3 reads TGTGCCAGCAGTCGTACAGGGTCCTACGAGCAGTACTTC. The encoded protein is CASSRTGSYEQYF.

V and J are TRBV9 and TRBJ2-7; no clear D gene. The CDR3 sequence is 13 residues long. Germline V gene data show CDR1 as SGDLS and CDR2 as YYNGEE. The ends were cut back, 0 bases at V and 4 bases at J, with 8 bases in the middle. For the CDR3, the DNA is TGTGCCAGCAGCGTAGAGGCGGAATACGAGCAGTACTTC. This sequence encodes CASSVEAEYEQYF.

The V call is TRBV19, the J call TRBJ1-2; 9 positions match TRBD1. Germline lookup yields CDR1 LNHDA and CDR2 SQIVND (reference sequence). This CDR3 comprises 15 residues. Trimming cost V 6 bases and J 3 bases; bases outside gene matches: 8. The CDR3 nucleotides are TGTGCCAGTAGGTTTGTCGGACAGGGGCACTATGGCTACACCTTC. As protein: CASRFVGQGHYGYTF.

This clone was found a few times. The chain has TRBV7-2 and TRBJ1-5; D unresolved. CDR1 is SGHTA and CDR2 is FQGNSA in the germline V gene. With 5 bases removed from V and 5 bases from J, the gap between germline ends came to 10 bases. The CDR3 sequence is 13 residues long. CDR3 sequence: CASSTGGYQPQHF. The CDR3 bases are TGTGCCAGCAGCACGGGTGGCTATCAGCCCCAGCATTTT.

The chain combines TRBV5-1 with TRBJ2-3; 10 bases line up with TRBD1. The CDR3 consists of 15 residues. Germline V gene lookup returns CDR1 SGHRS and CDR2 YFSETQ. Trimming took 2 bases from V and 4 from J; bases not matched to a gene: 4. In DNA form, the CDR3 reads TGCGCCAGCAGCTTTGGGACAGGGGCGTCAGATACGCAGTATTTT. Its translation is CASSFGTGASDTQYF.

The chain couples TRBV4-3 to TRBJ1-2; D gene unclear. Per germline, CDR1 LGHNA and CDR2 YSLEER. Trimming removed 1 base from V and 5 bases from J, with 17 bases in between. The CDR3 has 16 amino acids. CDR3 region: CASSQAGGIEIYGYTF. The CDR3 nucleotides are TGCGCCAGCAGCCAAGCCGGAGGGATAGAGATTTATGGCTACACCTTC.

This chain connects TRBV5-1 to TRBJ2-1; 11 bases map to TRBD1. Trimming removed 2 bases from V and 5 bases from J; junction bases left unmatched: 3. CDR1 and CDR2 from the germline V gene are SGHRS and YFSETQ. The CDR3 is 15 amino acids. CDR3 sequence reads: CASSFGQGAHNEQFF. CDR3 DNA sequence: TGCGCCAGCAGCTTTGGACAGGGGGCGCACAATGAGCAGTTCTTC. Combining the CDR3 with reference TRBV5-1 and TRBJ2-1 gives the whole variable domain KAGVTQTPRYLIKTRGQQVTLSCSPISGHRSVSWYQQTPGQGLQFLFEYFSETQRNKGNFPGRFSGRQFSNSRSEMNVSTLELGDSALYLCASSFGQGAHNEQFFGPGTRLTVL.

This chain links TRBV7-9 with TRBJ2-2; maybe TRBD1 (6 bases). The germline V gene has CDR1 SEHNR and CDR2 FQNEAQ (reference sequence). This CDR3 contains 15 residues. V shed 2 bases and J shed 2 bases, with 9 bases lying between them. CDR3 in amino acids: CASSLTRGNTGELFF. CDR3 nucleotide sequence: TGTGCCAGCAGCTTAACCAGGGGCAACACCGGGGAGCTGTTTTTT.

The V call is TRBV4-2, the J call TRBJ2-1, with D maybe TRBD1 (5 bases). Germline V gene data show CDR1 as LGHNA and CDR2 as YNFKEQ. The CDR3 covers 15 residues. Trimming left V 1 base short and J 1 base short, with 8 bases between. The CDR3 sequence is CASSQGKGSYNEQFF. CDR3 DNA sequence: TGTGCCAGCAGCCAAGGAAAGGGGTCCTACAATGAGCAGTTCTTC.

This chain connects TRBV7-2 to TRBJ1-2, with 10 bases aligning to TRBD1. J was trimmed by 4 bases and V by 5 bases; bases with no gene match: 4. CDR1 is SGHTA, CDR2 FQGNSA, per germline. The CDR3 has 14 amino acids. The CDR3 bases are TGTGCCAGCAGCCGGGACAGGGGTGGCTATGGCTACACCTTC. It is translated as CASSRDRGGYGYTF.

The chain combines TRBV19 with TRBJ2-1; TRBD1 is a possible D gene (6 bases). The CDR3 totals 14 residues. Trimming cost V 2 bases and J 8 bases, with 13 bases left between them. CDR1 LNHDA and CDR2 SQIVND come from the germline V gene (reference sequence). The CDR3 region has the DNA TGTGCCAGTAGTATACAGGGGCCGTACGATGAGCAGTTCTTC. Its translation: CASSIQGPYDEQFF.

This clone was seen ten or more times. The chain links TRBV27 to TRBJ1-5; possible D gene TRBD1, 6 bases. CDR1 and CDR2 (germline): MNHEY, SMNVEV (reference sequence). V shed 6 bases and J shed 3 bases, with 12 bases lying between them. This CDR3 is 14 amino acids long. The CDR3 DNA is TGTGCCAGCAGCCTCCAGGGGTACAATCAGCCCCAGCATTTT. Amino acid sequence: CASSLQGYNQPQHF.

This clone has a handful of counts. The chain links TRBV4-3 to TRBJ2-7; 8 nucleotides match TRBD1. Looked up from germline, CDR1 is LGHNA and CDR2 is YSLEER. CDR3 size: 16 residues. The trim removed 4 bases at V and 3 bases at J, leaving 11 bases unmatched. The CDR3 DNA reads TGCGCCAGCAGCCCAGGGACAGGCCCAGCCTACTACGAGCAGTACTTC. This encodes CASSPGTGPAYYEQYF.

This clone was seen more than once but under ten times. The genes are TRBV19 and TRBJ1-6, with TRBD1 matching over 10 bases. V was clipped by 4 bases and J by 9 bases; unmatched bases: 9. The germline CDR1 and CDR2 sequences are LNHDA and SQIVND (reference sequence). The CDR3 extends over 16 amino acids. The CDR3 coding sequence is TGTGCCAGTAGTACAAGACAGGGACAGGGGAGTTCACCCCTCCACTTT. It translates to CASSTRQGQGSSPLHF.

V usage is TRBV29-1 and J usage is TRBJ2-7; 9 nucleotides agree with TRBD1. The CDR3 covers 14 residues. CDR1 and CDR2 from the germline V gene are SQVTM and ANQGSEA. The V segment lost 4 bases and the J segment 4 bases; nucleotides outside the gene matches: 8. Written as DNA, the CDR3 is TGCAGCGTTGGGGGACAGGGTTGGGGATACGAGCAGTACTTC. This sequence encodes CSVGGQGWGYEQYF.

There are a few counts of this clone. The chain has TRBV6-5 and TRBJ1-2; 8 positions match TRBD1. V was clipped by 6 bases and J by 8 bases; unmatched bases: 8. The CDR3 consists of 13 residues. The germline CDR1 and CDR2 sequences are MNHEY and SVGAGI. This CDR3 is CASSHGQGPGYTF. CDR3 bases: TGTGCCAGCAGCCACGGACAGGGTCCAGGCTACACCTTC.

The chain employs TRBV28 and TRBJ2-1, with 7 bases aligning to TRBD1. The CDR3 is 12 amino acids. V shed 7 bases and J 7 bases; nucleotides not matched to a gene: 4. Germline loops: CDR1 MDHEN, CDR2 SYDVKM. The CDR3 here is CASKGAANEQFF. CDR3 DNA sequence: TGTGCCAGCAAGGGGGCGGCGAATGAGCAGTTCTTC.

This CDR3 reads CATSVPPGAFF. DNA of the CDR3: TGTGCCACCTCTGTTCCCCCCGGAGCTTTCTTT. V is TRBV10-3 and J is TRBJ1-1; D is unclear. The germline V and J ends were trimmed by 10 bases and 10 bases, with 16 bases remaining between them. The CDR3 is 11 amino acids. Germline V gene lookup returns CDR1 ENHRY and CDR2 SYGVKD.

The chain couples TRBV7-2 to TRBJ1-2, with a possible D match to TRBD1 (5 bases). This CDR3 is 15 amino acids long. Trimming left V 4 bases short and J 1 base short, with 13 bases between. The germline V gene encodes CDR1 SGHTA and CDR2 FQGNSA. The CDR3 nucleotides are TGTGCCAGCAGCTCCACAGGAGCCGTTAACTATGGCTACACCTTC. Protein product: CASSSTGAVNYGYTF.